The entry below describes one T cell receptor beta chain. Germline V gene lookup returns CDR1 SGHRS and CDR2 YFSETQ. V was cut by 2 bases and J by 0 bases, with 10 bases left in between. CDR3 size: 15 residues. This sample is drawn from a study of OX40 agonist ivuxolimab in advanced cancers. Study background: Patients were infused with ivuxolimab every 2 weeks at 0.01 to 10 mg/kg.

The table came from immunoSEQ multiplex PCR; TCRdb's copy has only in-frame clones and leaves some out. In the table there are 90,000 or so clones, about 88% of which are singletons. The chain combines TRBV5-1 with TRBJ2-3, with D uncertain. The TCR comes from an adult with an advanced solid tumor such as melanoma, head and neck, liver or kidney cancer. The sample here was CD4+ or CD8+ T cells sorted from blood, taken in a trial of the OX40 agonist ivuxolimab. The CDR3 sequence: CASSFGQTSTDTQYF. The CDR3 DNA follows: TGCGCCAGCAGCTTTGGGCAGACTAGCACAGATACGCAGTATTTT.